This T cell receptor beta chain was observed in a study of T cells in localized non-small cell lung cancer. Measured with immunoSEQ multiplex PCR; TCRdb has only the in-frame clones, and not every one. The sample gives about 18,000 clones, approximately 83% of which show up once; 25% is in the top ten. The CDR3 is 14 amino acids. The V and J ends lost 8 bases and 1 base respectively, with 16 bases between them. The J gene is TRBJ2-7, the V gene TRBV5-3; weak D call: TRBD1 (5 bases). TRBV5-3 is filed as an ORF, its function uncertain. The sequence was collected from a female donor over 55 with stage I lung adenocarcinoma. The sample consisted of peripheral blood, taken before any cancer treatment. The CDR3 sequence: CASSPLGDSYEQYF. Here the CDR3 DNA reads TGTGCCAGCAGCCCCCTAGGGGATTCCTACGAGCAGTACTTC.